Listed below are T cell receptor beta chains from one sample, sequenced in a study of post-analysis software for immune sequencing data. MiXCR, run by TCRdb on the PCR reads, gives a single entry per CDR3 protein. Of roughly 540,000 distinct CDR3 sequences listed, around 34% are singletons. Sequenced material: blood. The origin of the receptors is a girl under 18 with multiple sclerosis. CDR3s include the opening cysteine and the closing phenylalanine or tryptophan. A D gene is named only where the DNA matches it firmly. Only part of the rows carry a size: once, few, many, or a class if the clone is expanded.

CDR3aa: CASSLRRLRQETQYF
CDR3nt: TGTGCCAGCAGCTTAAGGAGGCTAAGACAAGAGACCCAGTACTTC
abundance: .
v_gene: TRBV7-2
d_gene: .
j_gene: TRBJ2-5

CDR3aa: CASSFEENSPLHF
CDR3nt: TGTGCCAGCAGTTTTGAGGAAAATTCACCCCTCCACTTT
abundance: few
v_gene: TRBV27
d_gene: .
j_gene: TRBJ1-6

CDR3aa: CASSLSPGQHSGANVPTF
CDR3nt: TGCGCCAGCAGCTTATCTCCCGGACAACACTCTGGGGCCAACGTCCCGACTTTC
abundance: .
v_gene: TRBV5-1
d_gene: .
j_gene: TRBJ2-6

CDR3aa: CASSATQSGTLYTF
CDR3nt: TGTGCCAGCAGCGCGACACAGTCCGGGACCCTCTACACCTTC
abundance: few
v_gene: TRBV9
d_gene: .
j_gene: TRBJ1-2

CDR3aa: CASSVQGSTYGYTF
CDR3nt: TGTGCCAGCAGCGTACAGGGTTCCACCTATGGCTACACCTTC
abundance: few
v_gene: TRBV9
d_gene: .
j_gene: TRBJ1-2

CDR3aa: CASSLGREDISYGYTF
CDR3nt: TGTGCCAGCAGCTTAGGCCGGGAGGATATCTCCTATGGCTACACCTTC
abundance: .
v_gene: TRBV13
d_gene: .
j_gene: TRBJ1-2

CDR3aa: CASSPLRWTERYEQYF
CDR3nt: TGTGCCAGCTCACCATTGCGCTGGACGGAGCGCTACGAGCAGTACTTC
abundance: .
v_gene: TRBV18
d_gene: .
j_gene: TRBJ2-7

CDR3aa: CSVEGRQGRQETQYF
CDR3nt: TGCAGCGTTGAGGGAAGGCAGGGACGCCAAGAGACCCAGTACTTC
abundance: few
v_gene: TRBV29-1
d_gene: .
j_gene: TRBJ2-5

CDR3aa: CASQDSSFYGYTF
CDR3nt: TGTGCCAGTCAGGACAGCTCTTTCTATGGCTACACCTTC
abundance: .
v_gene: TRBV19
d_gene: .
j_gene: TRBJ1-2

CDR3aa: CASSLGGDIQETQYF
CDR3nt: TGTGCCAGCAGCTTAGGAGGGGACATACAAGAGACCCAGTACTTC
abundance: .
v_gene: TRBV7-9
d_gene: .
j_gene: TRBJ2-5

CDR3aa: CASSGLAGRSYNEQFF
CDR3nt: TGTGCCAGCAGTGGACTAGCGGGGCGCTCCTACAATGAGCAGTTCTTC
abundance: few
v_gene: TRBV2
d_gene: TRBD2
j_gene: TRBJ2-1

CDR3aa: CASSLAQVLTDTQYF
CDR3nt: TGCGCCAGCAGCTTGGCGCAGGTCCTCACAGATACGCAGTATTTT
abundance: .
v_gene: TRBV5-1
d_gene: .
j_gene: TRBJ2-3

CDR3aa: CASSRDRDRETQYF
CDR3nt: TGCGCCAGCAGCCGGGACCGGGACAGGGAGACCCAGTACTTC
abundance: few
v_gene: TRBV5-1
d_gene: TRBD1
j_gene: TRBJ2-5

CDR3aa: CSARVRDFGTQYF
CDR3nt: TGCAGTGCTAGGGTCCGGGACTTCGGGACCCAGTACTTC
abundance: .
v_gene: TRBV20-1
d_gene: .
j_gene: TRBJ2-5

CDR3aa: CASTRPAVGNVLTF
CDR3nt: TGTGCCAGCACCCGCCCGGCGGTGGGCAACGTCCTGACTTTC
abundance: few
v_gene: TRBV12-3/TRBV12-4
d_gene: .
j_gene: TRBJ2-6

CDR3aa: CASSRGTYNEQFF
CDR3nt: TGTGCCAGCTCACGCGGGACCTACAATGAGCAGTTCTTC
abundance: many
v_gene: TRBV18
d_gene: .
j_gene: TRBJ2-1

CDR3aa: CASSAIAGEYNEQFF
CDR3nt: TGTGCCAGCAGCGCAATAGCGGGGGAATACAATGAGCAGTTCTTC
abundance: .
v_gene: TRBV9
d_gene: TRBD2
j_gene: TRBJ2-1

CDR3aa: CASSPSSYNEQFF
CDR3nt: TGTGCCAGCAGCCCCAGTTCTTACAATGAGCAGTTCTTC
abundance: many
v_gene: TRBV7-2
d_gene: .
j_gene: TRBJ2-1

CDR3aa: CSASAGNYGYTF
CDR3nt: TGCAGTGCTAGTGCAGGGAACTATGGCTACACCTTC
abundance: .
v_gene: TRBV20-1
d_gene: .
j_gene: TRBJ1-2

CDR3aa: CSARVTSGTEQFF
CDR3nt: TGCAGTGCTAGAGTAACTAGCGGGACCGAGCAGTTCTTC
abundance: .
v_gene: TRBV20-1
d_gene: TRBD2
j_gene: TRBJ2-1

CDR3aa: CASSLTRGSQPQHF
CDR3nt: TGTGCCAGCAGCCTAACCAGGGGAAGCCAGCCCCAGCATTTT
abundance: .
v_gene: TRBV6-6
d_gene: .
j_gene: TRBJ1-5

CDR3aa: CASSPRVGQSYGYTF
CDR3nt: TGTGCCAGCAGCCCCCGGGTGGGGCAGAGCTATGGCTACACCTTC
abundance: .
v_gene: TRBV9
d_gene: .
j_gene: TRBJ1-2

CDR3aa: CSARDGVGGLAAYTF
CDR3nt: TGCAGTGCTAGAGATGGCGTCGGCGGATTGGCGGCCTACACCTTC
abundance: few
v_gene: TRBV20-1
d_gene: .
j_gene: TRBJ1-2

CDR3aa: CASSQSGLAKNIQYF
CDR3nt: TGTGCCAGCAGCCAGTCGGGGCTAGCCAAAAACATTCAGTACTTC
abundance: .
v_gene: TRBV5-8
d_gene: .
j_gene: TRBJ2-4

CDR3aa: CASSETQTRRGETQYF
CDR3nt: TGTGCCAGCAGTGAGACGCAGACTCGACGGGGAGAGACCCAGTACTTC
abundance: .
v_gene: TRBV6-1
d_gene: .
j_gene: TRBJ2-5

CDR3aa: CASSLTDSTETQYF
CDR3nt: TGTGCCAGCAGTCTAACGGACAGTACAGAGACCCAGTACTTC
abundance: .
v_gene: TRBV27
d_gene: .
j_gene: TRBJ2-5

CDR3aa: CASSLLQGFFEQYF
CDR3nt: TGTGCCAGCAGCTTGTTACAGGGGTTTTTCGAGCAGTACTTC
abundance: .
v_gene: TRBV11-2
d_gene: TRBD1
j_gene: TRBJ2-7

CDR3aa: CSVRTSGEDNEQFF
CDR3nt: TGCAGCGTTCGTACTAGCGGGGAGGACAATGAGCAGTTCTTC
abundance: few
v_gene: TRBV29-1
d_gene: TRBD2
j_gene: TRBJ2-1

CDR3aa: CASSIRLAEYNEQFF
CDR3nt: TGTGCCAGCAGCATAAGACTAGCAGAGTACAATGAGCAGTTCTTC
abundance: few
v_gene: TRBV5-5
d_gene: TRBD2
j_gene: TRBJ2-1

CDR3aa: CASSFRATDNEQFF
CDR3nt: TGTGCCAGCAGTTTCAGAGCGACCGACAATGAGCAGTTCTTC
abundance: .
v_gene: TRBV27
d_gene: .
j_gene: TRBJ2-1

CDR3aa: CASSKTTRAYEQYF
CDR3nt: TGTGCCAGCAGCAAAACTACAAGGGCCTACGAGCAGTACTTC
abundance: once
v_gene: TRBV7-6
d_gene: .
j_gene: TRBJ2-7

CDR3aa: CAISEAPLDEQFF
CDR3nt: TGTGCCATCAGTGAGGCCCCTTTGGATGAGCAGTTCTTC
abundance: many
v_gene: TRBV10-3
d_gene: .
j_gene: TRBJ2-1

CDR3aa: CASSPYGGIQETQYF
CDR3nt: TGTGCCAGCAGCCCCTATGGGGGGATACAAGAGACCCAGTACTTC
abundance: .
v_gene: TRBV3-1
d_gene: .
j_gene: TRBJ2-5

CDR3aa: CSAPLAGASTDTQYF
CDR3nt: TGCAGTGCTCCACTAGCGGGGGCTAGCACAGATACGCAGTATTTT
abundance: few
v_gene: TRBV20-1
d_gene: TRBD2
j_gene: TRBJ2-3

CDR3aa: CASSAPDRDTEAFF
CDR3nt: TGTGCCAGCAGTGCCCCGGACAGGGACACTGAAGCTTTCTTT
abundance: .
v_gene: TRBV25-1
d_gene: TRBD1
j_gene: TRBJ1-1

CDR3aa: CASSSLAGEDTQYF
CDR3nt: TGTGCCAGCAGTTCACTAGCGGGGGAAGATACGCAGTATTTT
abundance: .
v_gene: TRBV27
d_gene: TRBD2
j_gene: TRBJ2-3

CDR3aa: CASSQEPPAGGETQYF
CDR3nt: TGTGCCAGCAGCCAAGAGCCCCCAGCGGGGGGTGAGACCCAGTACTTC
abundance: few
v_gene: TRBV4-2
d_gene: TRBD2
j_gene: TRBJ2-5

CDR3aa: CSAEDRRVDEKLFF
CDR3nt: TGCAGTGCCGAAGACAGGAGAGTAGATGAAAAACTGTTTTTT
abundance: few
v_gene: TRBV20-1
d_gene: .
j_gene: TRBJ1-4

CDR3aa: CASSELLGQGASQADSPLHF
CDR3nt: TGTGCCAGCAGTGAACTCCTTGGTCAGGGGGCGAGCCAGGCGGATTCACCCCTCCACTTT
abundance: .
v_gene: TRBV6-4
d_gene: TRBD1
j_gene: TRBJ1-6

CDR3aa: CASSDPRQGDSNQPQHF
CDR3nt: TGTGCCAGCAGTGATCCCCGCCAGGGGGATAGCAATCAGCCCCAGCATTTT
abundance: few
v_gene: TRBV2
d_gene: TRBD1
j_gene: TRBJ1-5

CDR3aa: CASSLEGRTSTYGYTF
CDR3nt: TGCGCCAGCAGCTTGGAGGGTCGGACCTCTACCTATGGCTACACCTTC
abundance: once
v_gene: TRBV5-1
d_gene: .
j_gene: TRBJ1-2

CDR3aa: CASSSPGQGGNEQYF
CDR3nt: TGTGCCAGTAGTTCGCCGGGACAGGGAGGAAACGAGCAGTACTTC
abundance: .
v_gene: TRBV19
d_gene: TRBD1
j_gene: TRBJ2-7

CDR3aa: CASSLDTGGRTEAFF
CDR3nt: TGCGCCAGCAGCTTGGATACAGGGGGCAGGACTGAAGCTTTCTTT
abundance: .
v_gene: TRBV5-1
d_gene: TRBD1
j_gene: TRBJ1-1

CDR3aa: CASSYLGQAVANYGYTF
CDR3nt: TGTGCCAGCAGTTACCTGGGACAGGCGGTAGCTAACTATGGCTACACCTTC
abundance: .
v_gene: TRBV6-5
d_gene: TRBD1
j_gene: TRBJ1-2

CDR3aa: CATTDPAKNIQYF
CDR3nt: TGTGCCACGACAGATCCAGCCAAAAACATTCAGTACTTC
abundance: .
v_gene: TRBV24-1
d_gene: .
j_gene: TRBJ2-4

CDR3aa: CASSGRVSSGYTF
CDR3nt: TGTGCCAGCAGCGGCAGGGTTTCGAGTGGCTACACCTTC
abundance: few
v_gene: TRBV6-5
d_gene: .
j_gene: TRBJ1-2

CDR3aa: CASTPGSGGEEAQYF
CDR3nt: TGCGCCAGCACCCCGGGTAGCGGGGGAGAAGAGGCCCAGTACTTC
abundance: .
v_gene: TRBV5-1
d_gene: TRBD2
j_gene: TRBJ2-4

CDR3aa: CASSPPGQGSEQYF
CDR3nt: TGTGCCAGCAGCCCACCGGGACAGGGCTCCGAGCAGTACTTC
abundance: .
v_gene: TRBV7-9
d_gene: TRBD1
j_gene: TRBJ2-7

CDR3aa: CASIPRASGGRNNEQFF
CDR3nt: TGTGCCAGTATCCCACGGGCTAGCGGGGGCCGTAACAATGAGCAGTTCTTC
abundance: .
v_gene: TRBV19
d_gene: TRBD2
j_gene: TRBJ2-1

CDR3aa: CASRQTGASTDTQYF
CDR3nt: TGCGCCAGCAGACAGACAGGGGCTAGCACAGATACGCAGTATTTT
abundance: .
v_gene: TRBV5-1
d_gene: TRBD1
j_gene: TRBJ2-3

CDR3aa: CASSQYSSGGAYNEQFF
CDR3nt: TGTGCCAGCAGTCAATACTCGAGCGGGGGGGCCTACAATGAGCAGTTCTTC
abundance: .
v_gene: TRBV12-3/TRBV12-4
d_gene: TRBD2
j_gene: TRBJ2-1

CDR3aa: CSARREGQFDAEAFF
CDR3nt: TGCAGTGCTAGAAGGGAGGGACAGTTCGATGCTGAAGCTTTCTTT
abundance: .
v_gene: TRBV20-1
d_gene: TRBD1
j_gene: TRBJ1-1

CDR3aa: CASSRGREITAYGYTF
CDR3nt: TGCGCCAGCAGTCGAGGCAGGGAAATCACGGCGTATGGCTACACCTTC
abundance: few
v_gene: TRBV23-1
d_gene: .
j_gene: TRBJ1-2

CDR3aa: CASSPTGNREKLFF
CDR3nt: TGTGCCAGCAGCCCGACAGGGAACCGTGAAAAACTGTTTTTT
abundance: .
v_gene: TRBV6-5
d_gene: TRBD1
j_gene: TRBJ1-4